This T cell receptor beta chain is drawn from a study of cytomegalovirus exposure and HLA in healthy donors. The study ran its PCR with 60 Vbeta and 13 Jbeta primers. The assay was immunoSEQ multiplex PCR, and TCRdb's table has in-frame clones only and misses some. The data show some 150,000 clones, about 10% seen once. Study-wide results and caveats: Accurate prediction of most subjects' HLA-A and HLA-B alleles from TCR beta sequences was reported.

CDR1 and CDR2 (germline): SGHVS, FQNEAQ. CDR3 size: 13 residues. Trimming removed 3 bases from V and 1 base from J, with 6 bases in between. This clone was picked up a small number of times. Its antigen is unidentified. Source material: PBMCs. The TCR originated in a woman in her thirties or forties in good health and CMV-seropositive. The chain is built from TRBV7-8 and TRBJ2-5, with no clear D. CDR3: CASSFIPQETQYF. The CDR3 DNA sequence: TGTGCCAGCAGCTTTATCCCCCAAGAGACCCAGTACTTC.